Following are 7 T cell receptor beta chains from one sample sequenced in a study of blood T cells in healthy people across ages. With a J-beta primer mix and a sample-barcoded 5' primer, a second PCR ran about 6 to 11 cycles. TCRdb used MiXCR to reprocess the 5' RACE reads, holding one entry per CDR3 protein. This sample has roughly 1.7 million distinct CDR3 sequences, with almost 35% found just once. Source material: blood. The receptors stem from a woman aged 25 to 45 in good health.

The CDR3 protein is CAWSVLAGARETQYF. In DNA form, the CDR3 reads TGTGCCTGGAGTGTACTAGCGGGGGCTCGGGAGACCCAGTACTTC. V usage is TRBV30 and J usage is TRBJ2-5; 11 bases line up with TRBD2. The junction had 5 bases not matched to a gene; V was cut back by 0 bases and J by 5 bases. The CDR3 has 15 amino acids. CDR1 is GTSNPN, CDR2 SVGIG, per germline (reference sequence).

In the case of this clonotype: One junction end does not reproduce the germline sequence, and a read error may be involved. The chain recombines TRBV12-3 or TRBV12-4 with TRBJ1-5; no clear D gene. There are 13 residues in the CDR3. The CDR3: CACSLWRNQPQHF. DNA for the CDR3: TGTGCCTGCAGTTTGTGGAGGAATCAGCCCCAGCATTTT.

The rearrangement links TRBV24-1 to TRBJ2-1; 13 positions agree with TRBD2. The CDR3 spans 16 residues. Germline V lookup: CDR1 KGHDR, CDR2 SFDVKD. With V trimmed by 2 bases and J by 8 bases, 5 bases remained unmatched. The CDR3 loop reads CATSDSGLAGTYEQFF. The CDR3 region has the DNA TGTGCCACCAGTGATTCGGGACTAGCGGGAACCTATGAGCAGTTCTTC.

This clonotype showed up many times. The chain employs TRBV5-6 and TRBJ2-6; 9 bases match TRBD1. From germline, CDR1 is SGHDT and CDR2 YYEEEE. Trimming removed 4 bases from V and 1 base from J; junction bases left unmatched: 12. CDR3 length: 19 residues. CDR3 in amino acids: CASSPLGDRDPSGANVLTF. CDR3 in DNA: TGTGCCAGCAGCCCCCTAGGGGACAGGGATCCGTCTGGGGCCAACGTCCTGACTTTC.

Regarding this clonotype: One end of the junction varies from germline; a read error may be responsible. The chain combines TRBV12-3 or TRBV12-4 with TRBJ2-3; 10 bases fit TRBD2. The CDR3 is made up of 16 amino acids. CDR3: CASRSGAGGRADTQYF. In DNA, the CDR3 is TGTGCCAGCAGGTCGGGAGCGGGAGGGAGAGCAGATACGCAATATTTT.

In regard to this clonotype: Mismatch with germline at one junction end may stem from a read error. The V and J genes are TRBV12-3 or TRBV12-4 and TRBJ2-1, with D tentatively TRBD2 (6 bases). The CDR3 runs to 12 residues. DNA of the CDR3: TGTGCCAGCGGCCTAGCGCCCAATGGGCAGTTCTTC. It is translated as CASGLAPNGQFF.

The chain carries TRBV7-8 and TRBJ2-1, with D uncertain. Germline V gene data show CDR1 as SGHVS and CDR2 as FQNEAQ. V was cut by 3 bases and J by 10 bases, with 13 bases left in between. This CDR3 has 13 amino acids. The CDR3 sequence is CASSFPYSPEQFF. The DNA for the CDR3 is TGTGCCAGCAGCTTCCCCTACAGTCCGGAGCAGTTCTTC.